The clone carrying this T cell receptor beta chain was detected a few times. Universal primer sites and UMIs were introduced during 5'RACE template-switching synthesis of TCR cDNA. Each CDR3 protein gets one entry after TCRdb re-called the 5' RACE reads with MiXCR. In the table there are roughly 250,000 distinct CDR3 sequences, 10% to 15% of which are singletons. This record comes from a study of T cells after yellow fever vaccination. The CDR3 length is 12 residues. V lost 6 bases to trimming and J lost 7 bases, with 13 bases between them. This receptor was taken from a man aged 30 to 45 who received the YFV17D yellow fever vaccine. The source material was CD4+ T cells sorted from PBMCs, sampled 45 days after the yellow fever booster vaccination. The chain employs TRBV12-3 or TRBV12-4 and TRBJ2-7; D uncertain. The CDR3 region has the DNA TGTGCCAGCAGCCACCTCCGACGAGAGCAGTACTTC. Its translation: CASSHLRREQYF.